This T cell receptor beta chain was documented in a study of OX40 agonist ivuxolimab in advanced cancers. As for the study in general: Three individuals attained partial responses, comprising one hepatocellular carcinoma case and two cutaneous melanoma cases.

The CDR3 totals 15 residues. From germline, CDR1 is SNHLY and CDR2 FYNNEI. V lost 5 bases and J lost 0; bases outside the gene matches: 3. TCRdb's copy holds only in-frame clones and misses some; the assay was immunoSEQ multiplex PCR. The sample consists of about 81,000 clones, about 92% of them appearing once. This rearrangement joins TRBV2 to TRBJ2-3; 9 bases agree with TRBD1. The specimen comprised CD4+ or CD8+ T cells sorted from blood, sampled in a trial of the OX40 agonist ivuxolimab. This clonotype originated in an adult with an advanced solid tumor such as melanoma, head and neck, liver or kidney cancer. In nucleotides, the CDR3 is TGTGCCAGCAGTTCGGACAGGGGAAGCACAGATACGCAGTATTTT. Protein: CASSSDRGSTDTQYF.